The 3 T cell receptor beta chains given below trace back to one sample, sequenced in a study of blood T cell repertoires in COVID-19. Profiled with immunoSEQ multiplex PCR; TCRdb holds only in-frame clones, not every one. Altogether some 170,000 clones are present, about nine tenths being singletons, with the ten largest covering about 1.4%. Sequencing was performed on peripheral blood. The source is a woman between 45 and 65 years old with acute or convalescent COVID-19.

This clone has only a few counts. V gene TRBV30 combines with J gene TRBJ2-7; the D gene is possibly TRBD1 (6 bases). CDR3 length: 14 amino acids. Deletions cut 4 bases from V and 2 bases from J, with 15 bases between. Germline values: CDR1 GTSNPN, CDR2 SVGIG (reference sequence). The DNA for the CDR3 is TGTGCCTGGACCACCGGACAGTTAACCTACGAGCAGTACTTC. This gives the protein CAWTTGQLTYEQYF.

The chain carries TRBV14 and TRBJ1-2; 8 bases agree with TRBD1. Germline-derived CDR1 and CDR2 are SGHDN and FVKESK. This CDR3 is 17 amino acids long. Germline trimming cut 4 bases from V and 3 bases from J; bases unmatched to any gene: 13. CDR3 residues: CASSPLGTGRPYYGYTF. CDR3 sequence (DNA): TGTGCCAGCAGCCCTTTGGGGACAGGTCGGCCATACTATGGCTACACCTTC.

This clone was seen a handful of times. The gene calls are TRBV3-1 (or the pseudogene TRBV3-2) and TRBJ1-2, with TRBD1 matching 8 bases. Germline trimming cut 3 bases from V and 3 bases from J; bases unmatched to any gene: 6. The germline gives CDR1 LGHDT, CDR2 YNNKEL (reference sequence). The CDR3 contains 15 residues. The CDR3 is CASSHLDRAYYGYTF. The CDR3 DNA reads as TGTGCCAGCAGCCATCTGGACAGGGCTTACTATGGCTACACCTTC.